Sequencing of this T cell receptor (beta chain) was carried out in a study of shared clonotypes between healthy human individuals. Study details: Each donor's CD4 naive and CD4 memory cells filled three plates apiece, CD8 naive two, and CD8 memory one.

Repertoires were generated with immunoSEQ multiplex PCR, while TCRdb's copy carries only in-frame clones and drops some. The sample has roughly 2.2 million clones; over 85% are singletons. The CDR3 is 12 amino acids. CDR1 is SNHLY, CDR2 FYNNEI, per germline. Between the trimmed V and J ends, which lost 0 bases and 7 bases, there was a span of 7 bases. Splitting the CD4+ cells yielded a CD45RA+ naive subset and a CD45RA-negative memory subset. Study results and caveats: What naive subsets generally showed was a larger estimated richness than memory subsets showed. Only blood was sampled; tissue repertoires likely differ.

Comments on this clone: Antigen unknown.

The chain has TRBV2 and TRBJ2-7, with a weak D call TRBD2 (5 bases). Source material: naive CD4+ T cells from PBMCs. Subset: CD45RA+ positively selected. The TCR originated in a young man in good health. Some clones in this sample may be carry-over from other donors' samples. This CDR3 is CASSEAGEEQYF. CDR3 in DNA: TGTGCCAGCAGTGAAGCGGGAGAGGAGCAGTACTTC.